The sample holds a few counts of the clone carrying this T cell receptor (beta chain). What it binds is not known. Only in-frame clones appear in the TCRdb table, and some are missing; sequencing was by immunoSEQ multiplex PCR. The table has around 70,000 clones, approximately 80% seen once. The data stem from a study of OX40 agonist ivuxolimab in advanced cancers. Study background: The treatment was a fully human IgG2 OX40 agonist, ivuxolimab. Partial responses were seen in three patients, one with hepatocellular carcinoma and two with cutaneous melanoma.

Study findings and constraints: In the 0.1 to 3.0 mg/kg range, CD4+ and CD8+ blood T cells had expanded clonally by week 6.

Trimming removed 2 bases at V and 3 bases at J, with 15 bases between. The CDR3 runs 15 residues. Germline V gene lookup returns CDR1 SGHDT and CDR2 YYEEEE. The source is an adult with an advanced solid tumor such as melanoma, head and neck, liver or kidney cancer. The chain uses TRBV5-6 and TRBJ2-7, with unresolved D. The specimen was CD4+ or CD8+ T cells sorted from blood, collected in a trial of the OX40 agonist ivuxolimab. CDR3 amino acids: CASSFGLPPGYEQYF. In nucleotides, the CDR3 is TGTGCCAGCAGCTTTGGTCTCCCCCCGGGCTACGAGCAGTACTTC.